This T cell receptor beta chain comes out of a study of identifying expanded T cells in peripheral blood. Findings of the study overall: Across healthy donors, higher total template counts meant significantly greater roughly 2-week count variance.

Libraries were prepared by immunoSEQ multiplex PCR; TCRdb keeps only in-frame clonotypes and omits some of them. In the table there are about 110,000 clones, more than 85% of which are singletons. The CDR3 has 15 amino acids. The germline V gene encodes CDR1 SGHTA and CDR2 FQGNSA. V shed 2 bases and J shed 0 bases, with 11 bases lying between them. A remark on this clone: Its antigen remains unidentified.

This chain links TRBV7-2 with TRBJ2-7, with D perhaps TRBD2 (6 bases). Sequencing was done on a sample of blood. This sequence was found in a person aged 18 to 75 in good health. The CDR3 here is CASSLLGGRSYEQYF. Here the CDR3 DNA reads TGTGCCAGCAGCTTACTCGGGGGTCGCTCCTACGAGCAGTACTTC.